The rows below give T cell receptor beta chains drawn from one sample of a study of T cells in Graves' hyperthyroidism and ophthalmopathy. One entry per CDR3 protein results from TCRdb running MiXCR on the multiplex PCR reads. The repertoire includes hundreds of thousands of distinct CDR3 sequences, roughly 15% of them detected once, and less than 4.5% sits in the top ten. The sequencing sample was made of blood. These receptors all stem from a woman aged 30 to 39 with Graves' hyperthyroidism. CDR3s include the opening cysteine and the closing phenylalanine or tryptophan. A D gene is named only where the DNA matches it firmly. Some rows have no size entry. The others give once, few or many, or a class for an expanded clone.

V gene: TRBV12-3/TRBV12-4; D gene: .; clone size: .; J gene: TRBJ2-2; CDR3 DNA: TGTGCCAGCAGTCATCGACAGTCCACCGGGGAGCTGTTTTTT; CDR3 protein: CASSHRQSTGELFF
V gene: TRBV20-1; D gene: .; clone size: .; J gene: TRBJ1-4; CDR3 DNA: TGCAGTGCTAGAGATAACGGCCAGCTTAACGAAAAACTGTTTTTT; CDR3 protein: CSARDNGQLNEKLFF
V gene: TRBV12-3/TRBV12-4; D gene: TRBD2; clone size: .; J gene: TRBJ2-7; CDR3 DNA: TGTGCCAGCAGCCCCTCGGGACTAGCTTACGAGCAGTACTTC; CDR3 protein: CASSPSGLAYEQYF
V gene: TRBV5-1; D gene: .; clone size: few; J gene: TRBJ2-7; CDR3 DNA: TGCGCCAGCAGCTTACAGGTCGGGAGCTACGAGCAGTACTTC; CDR3 protein: CASSLQVGSYEQYF
V gene: TRBV20-1; D gene: TRBD1; clone size: many; J gene: TRBJ2-7; CDR3 DNA: TGCAGTGCCAACAGGGGAGCCTACGAGCAGTACTTC; CDR3 protein: CSANRGAYEQYF
V gene: TRBV14; D gene: .; clone size: .; J gene: TRBJ1-1; CDR3 DNA: TGTGCCAGCAGCCAATGGCAGGGGCGCACTGAAGCTTTCTTT; CDR3 protein: CASSQWQGRTEAFF
V gene: TRBV7-2; D gene: .; clone size: many; J gene: TRBJ2-3; CDR3 DNA: TGTGCCAGCAGCTTGGAGGGAGGAATTGATACGCAGTATTTT; CDR3 protein: CASSLEGGIDTQYF
V gene: TRBV2; D gene: .; clone size: many; J gene: TRBJ1-2; CDR3 DNA: TGTGCCACCACAAGCGAGGGCGCACGGGTCTATGGCTACACCTTC; CDR3 protein: CATTSEGARVYGYTF
V gene: TRBV5-1; D gene: TRBD1; clone size: many; J gene: TRBJ2-7; CDR3 DNA: TGCGCCAGCAGCACCGCGTCTGGGACAGGGGGTAGGGGGCAGTACTTC; CDR3 protein: CASSTASGTGGRGQYF
V gene: TRBV12-5; D gene: .; clone size: many; J gene: TRBJ1-5; CDR3 DNA: TGTGCTAGTGGTCTCAACTCGGAATCCCTGGTGGATCAGCCCCAGCATTTT; CDR3 protein: CASGLNSESLVDQPQHF
V gene: TRBV5-1; D gene: .; clone size: .; J gene: TRBJ2-5; CDR3 DNA: TGCGCCAGCAGCTTGGTTGGGGAGGCCGCCGAAGAGACCCAGTACTTC; CDR3 protein: CASSLVGEAAEETQYF
V gene: TRBV7-9; D gene: TRBD2; clone size: many; J gene: TRBJ2-7; CDR3 DNA: TGTGCCAGCAGCTTATTGGGCGGGAGGGCACGCGAGCAGTACTTC; CDR3 protein: CASSLLGGRAREQYF
V gene: TRBV5-5; D gene: .; clone size: .; J gene: TRBJ1-1; CDR3 DNA: TGTGCCAGCACCCTCTTAGCGAACACTGAAGCTTTCTTT; CDR3 protein: CASTLLANTEAFF
V gene: TRBV29-1; D gene: .; clone size: .; J gene: TRBJ1-5; CDR3 DNA: TGCAGCGTTGTGTTCGACAGTCCAAGCAATCAGCCCCAGCATTTT; CDR3 protein: CSVVFDSPSNQPQHF
V gene: TRBV19; D gene: .; clone size: few; J gene: TRBJ1-2; CDR3 DNA: TGTGCCAGTAGTGTTACAGGGATAGCTAACTATGGCTACACCTTC; CDR3 protein: CASSVTGIANYGYTF
V gene: TRBV29-1; D gene: TRBD1; clone size: few; J gene: TRBJ2-7; CDR3 DNA: TGCAGCGTTGAAGCAGAGACAGGGGGGAACTACGAGCAGTACTTC; CDR3 protein: CSVEAETGGNYEQYF